The clone carrying this TCR beta chain was observed a handful of times. Its specificity is unknown. The Oncomine TCR Beta short-read assay was applied to DNA of cultured CD4+ T cells. MiXCR, run by TCRdb on the PCR reads, gives a single entry per CDR3 protein. The data contain more than 10,000 distinct CDR3 sequences, approximately 79% of them singletons. The sample belongs to a study of vaccination and CD4 T cells after COVID-19. Study at large: Overlapping spike peptides of SARS-CoV-2, HCoV-NL63, HCoV-OC43 and HCoV-229E stimulated the cells. Study findings and constraints: Median SARS-CoV-2-reactive clonotypes rose from roughly 19 to 38, not significantly.

The germline V gene encodes CDR1 SGHTA and CDR2 FQGNSA. V lost 2 bases, J lost 6 bases, and 5 bases lay in between. The CDR3 has 12 residues. Treatment given: approximately nine-day PBMC culture with coronavirus spike peptide pools or control peptides (ViraFEST assay). The chain recombines TRBV7-2 with TRBJ1-5; D unclear. This sequence was found in a human donor who had recovered from COVID-19. Sequencing was performed on CD4+ T cells from blood, cultured in vitro. CDR3 sequence (DNA): TGTGCCAGCAGCTTATACCCTCAGCCCCAGCATTTT. Translation: CASSLYPQPQHF.